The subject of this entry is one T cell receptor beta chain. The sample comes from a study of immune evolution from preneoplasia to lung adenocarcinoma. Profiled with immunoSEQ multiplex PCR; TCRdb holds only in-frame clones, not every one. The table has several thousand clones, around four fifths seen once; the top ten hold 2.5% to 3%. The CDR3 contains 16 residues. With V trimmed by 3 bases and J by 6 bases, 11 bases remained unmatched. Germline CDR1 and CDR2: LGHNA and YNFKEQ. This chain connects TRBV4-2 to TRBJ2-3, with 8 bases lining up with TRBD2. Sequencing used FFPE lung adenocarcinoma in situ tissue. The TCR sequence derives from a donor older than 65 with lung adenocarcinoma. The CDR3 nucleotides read TGTGCCAGCAGCCACCCGTTTAGCGGGAACGGGGATACGCAGTATTTT. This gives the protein CASSHPFSGNGDTQYF.